This record covers a single T cell receptor beta chain. The antigen remains unidentified. This entry is derived from a study of T cell repertoires in cytomegalovirus infection. Turning to the study itself: Used in the study were CMV epitopes, some recently identified and HLA-C-restricted, others well-studied and HLA-B-restricted. Based on public TCR beta signatures, there were indications of CMV infection and of a matching HLA type.

TCRdb passed the reads through MiXCR, listing each CDR3 protein once. The sample holds roughly 920,000 distinct CDR3 sequences, 31% seen once. Study results and caveats: Of the TCR beta families, the public ones yielded a cumulative frequency that identified carriers of CMV plus the relevant HLA. HLA-C-restricted, CMV-specific TCR beta clonotypes were dominant ex vivo.

Looked up from germline, CDR1 is MDHEN and CDR2 is SYDVKM. J gave up 4 bases and V 10 bases, and 8 bases lay outside the gene matches. CDR3 length: 13 residues. Sequenced material: cultured CD8+ T cells from PBMCs, taken from culture after CMV antigen stimulation. The genes are TRBV28 and TRBJ2-5; 8 nucleotides align to TRBD1. This TCR was sampled from a human donor in good health (CMV status not recorded). Some clones in this sample may be carry-over from other donors' samples. CDR3 nucleotide sequence: TGTGCCAACGGACAGGGATTGGGAGAGACCCAGTACTTC. Encoded protein: CANGQGLGETQYF. The full variable domain, rest sourced from reference TRBV28 and TRBJ2-5, is DVKVTQSSRYLVKRTGEKVFLECVQDMDHENMFWYRQDPGLGLRLIYFSYDVKMKEKGDIPEGYSVSREKKERFSLILESASTNQTSMYLCANGQGLGETQYFGPGTRLLVL.